The next 26 T cell receptor beta chains were all read from a single sample in a study of cytomegalovirus exposure and HLA in healthy donors (dated by TCRdb to 2017 to 2019). Library preparation used the immunoSEQ multiplex PCR assay. A mixture of 60 forward primers for TCR Vbeta segments and 13 reverse primers for TCR Jbeta segments was used in the multiplex PCR. Sourced from immuneACCESS, this table was stored by TCRdb with only in-frame sequences that have V and J called. A share of the clones is absent; for the studies checked, an unresolved V gene accounts for under half, and the remainder has no known explanation. The sample includes about 150,000 clones, with 79% observed a single time. The ten most abundant clones make up just under 6.5% of the sample. The material sequenced was PBMCs. The receptors originated from a middle-aged man in good health and CMV-seropositive.

This rearrangement joins TRBV5-1 to TRBJ2-7; perhaps TRBD1 as D (5 bases). The CDR3 is 15 amino acids. Between the trimmed V and J ends, which lost 2 bases and 1 base, there was a span of 13 bases. The germline gives CDR1 SGHRS, CDR2 YFSETQ. The CDR3: CASSFSDTGSYEQYF. Written as DNA, the CDR3 is TGCGCCAGCAGCTTCTCGGACACTGGATCCTACGAGCAGTACTTC.

The sample holds one count of this clone. The chain links TRBV2 to TRBJ2-5; 9 bases map to TRBD2. Germline CDR1 SNHLY, CDR2 FYNNEI. CDR3 length: 15 residues. J was trimmed by 2 bases and V by 6 bases; bases with no gene match: 7. DNA of the CDR3: TGTGCCAGCAGGGGGACTAGCAGAACGCAAGAGACCCAGTACTTC. This encodes CASRGTSRTQETQYF.

This chain links TRBV11-3 with TRBJ2-3; 7 bases map to TRBD1. With 3 bases clipped from V and 0 bases from J, the junction kept 6 bases outside the gene matches. Germline V gene data show CDR1 as SGHNT and CDR2 as YENEEA. This CDR3 region has 16 residues. The CDR3 is CASSFGQASSTDTQYF. CDR3 sequence (DNA): TGTGCCAGCAGCTTCGGACAGGCCTCTAGCACAGATACGCAGTATTTT.

The rearrangement links TRBV7-9 to TRBJ2-1, with TRBD2 matching 13 bases. Germline trimming cut 1 base from V and 5 bases from J; bases unmatched to any gene: 11. Germline-derived CDR1 and CDR2 are SEHNR and FQNEAQ (reference sequence). The CDR3 contains 19 residues. CDR3 sequence: CASSLGLLAGGPSNNEQFF. In DNA form, the CDR3 reads TGTGCCAGCAGCTTAGGTCTACTAGCGGGAGGGCCAAGTAACAATGAGCAGTTCTTC.

V and J are TRBV11-2 and TRBJ2-7, with D unresolved. Germline values: CDR1 SGHAT, CDR2 FQNNGV. There are 13 residues in the CDR3. The V end lost 3 bases, the J end lost 0 bases, and 6 bases lay between the germline ends. The CDR3 nucleotides read TGTGCCAGCAGCTTCGGCGGCTCCTACGAGCAGTACTTC. Its translation: CASSFGGSYEQYF.

This clone has just a few counts. This chain joins TRBV28 and TRBJ1-2; perhaps TRBD1 as D (6 bases). Deletions cut 5 bases from V and 4 bases from J, with 17 bases between. The germline V gene has CDR1 MDHEN and CDR2 SYDVKM. The CDR3 has 15 amino acids. CDR3 DNA: TGTGCCAGCAGTGTCCAGGGGAGGGGGAGCTATGGCTACACCTTC. It specifies CASSVQGRGSYGYTF.

The chain joins TRBV6-5 to TRBJ2-7; 8 bases are shared with TRBD2. With V trimmed by 6 bases and J by 6 bases, 10 bases remained unmatched. The CDR3 runs to 14 residues. The germline CDR1 and CDR2 sequences are MNHEY and SVGAGI. The CDR3 is CASSESGGSGEQYF. In nucleotides, the CDR3 is TGTGCCAGCAGCGAAAGCGGGGGAAGTGGCGAGCAGTACTTC.

The rearrangement joins TRBV28 to TRBJ2-7, with D unresolved. Germline loops: CDR1 MDHEN, CDR2 SYDVKM. The CDR3 has 11 residues. V dropped 1 base and J dropped 13 bases, with 11 bases sitting between them. CDR3 amino acids: CASSLFRGLYF. As DNA, the CDR3 is TGTGCCAGCAGTTTATTCCGCGGTCTCTACTTC. Together with reference TRBV28 and TRBJ2-7, the CDR3 gives the full variable domain: DVKVTQSSRYLVKRTGEKVFLECVQDMDHENMFWYRQDPGLGLRLIYFSYDVKMKEKGDIPEGYSVSREKKERFSLILESASTNQTSMYLCASSLFRGLYFGPGTRLTVT.

This chain connects TRBV4-1 to TRBJ2-7; 9 positions match TRBD1. Trimming took 3 bases from V and 3 from J; bases not matched to a gene: 9. Germline V gene sequence: CDR1 MGHRA, CDR2 YSYEKL. This CDR3 is built from 16 residues. CDR3 nucleotide sequence: TGCGCCAGCAGCCAGTCCCCGGGACAGGGAATCTACGAGCAGTACTTC. It translates to CASSQSPGQGIYEQYF.

Ten or more counts support this clone. The V gene is TRBV19, the J gene TRBJ1-5; the match to TRBD1 covers 8 bases. The CDR3 runs to 14 residues. Looked up from germline, CDR1 is LNHDA and CDR2 is SQIVND (reference sequence). J gave up 7 bases and V 5 bases, and 7 bases lay outside the gene matches. The CDR3 DNA is TGTGCCAGTAGTCCAGGGACAGGTCGGCAGCCCCAGCATTTT. Amino acid sequence: CASSPGTGRQPQHF.

The V gene is TRBV30, the J gene TRBJ1-2; D remains ambiguous. Germline V lookup: CDR1 GTSNPN, CDR2 SVGIG (reference sequence). The CDR3 covers 13 residues. V was pared by 0 bases and J by 8 bases, with 13 bases between. The CDR3 spells CAWSVERLLGYTF. DNA of the CDR3: TGTGCCTGGAGTGTCGAGAGACTTCTCGGCTACACCTTC.

The chain combines TRBV27 with TRBJ2-2, with 9 bases lining up with TRBD2. J was trimmed by 2 bases and V by 4 bases; bases with no gene match: 17. The CDR3 contains 20 residues. The germline gives CDR1 MNHEY, CDR2 SMNVEV (reference sequence). The CDR3 sequence: CASSSSGWGGRALNTGELFF. The CDR3 nucleotides read TGTGCCAGCAGTTCATCCGGGTGGGGCGGGAGGGCCCTTAACACCGGGGAGCTGTTTTTT.

The chain links TRBV18 to TRBJ2-7, with D uncertain. Trimming stripped 2 bases from V and 0 bases from J, with 8 bases between. Per the germline V gene, CDR1 is KGHSH and CDR2 is LQKENI. The CDR3 sequence is 14 residues long. The CDR3 spells CASSPGLASYEQYF. CDR3 DNA sequence: TGTGCCAGCTCACCAGGGCTTGCCTCCTACGAGCAGTACTTC.

The chain links TRBV27 to TRBJ2-7; 10 positions match TRBD2. This CDR3 has 14 residues. Germline values: CDR1 MNHEY, CDR2 SMNVEV (reference sequence). V gave up 6 bases and J gave up 2 bases; unmatched junction bases: 4. CDR3 loop: CASSISGRTYEQYF. The CDR3 nucleotides are TGTGCCAGCAGCATTAGCGGGAGGACCTACGAGCAGTACTTC.

This chain connects TRBV18 to TRBJ2-1; possibly TRBD1 for D (6 bases). The CDR3 contains 12 residues. CDR1 and CDR2 (germline): KGHSH, LQKENI. V lost 4 bases and J lost 7, with 8 bases in between. As DNA, the CDR3 is TGTGCCAGCTCACTACAGGGAAATGAGCAGTTCTTC. This sequence encodes CASSLQGNEQFF.

The rearrangement links TRBV28 to TRBJ2-1, with D tentatively TRBD2 (6 bases). V was cut by 2 bases and J by 4 bases, with 12 bases left in between. The CDR3 runs 15 residues. Germline V CDR1 and CDR2: MDHEN, SYDVKM. The CDR3 protein is CASSLRGDEYNEQFF. CDR3 nucleotides: TGTGCCAGCAGTTTACGCGGGGACGAATACAATGAGCAGTTCTTC.

The CDR3 coding sequence is TGTGCCAGCCGTTACCCCGGCAGGGGTAGCAATCAGCCCCAGCATTTT. Translation gives CASRYPGRGSNQPQHF. The chain employs TRBV28 and TRBJ1-5; possible D gene TRBD1, 6 bases. CDR3 size: 16 residues. V dropped 8 bases and J dropped 0 bases, with 17 bases sitting between them. CDR1 is MDHEN and CDR2 is SYDVKM in the germline V gene.

This chain connects TRBV19 to TRBJ2-7; D is perhaps TRBD2 (6 bases). CDR1 is LNHDA and CDR2 is SQIVND in the germline V gene (reference sequence). This CDR3 comprises 13 residues. V lost 4 bases and J 7 bases, leaving 14 bases between the germline ends. The CDR3 region has the DNA TGTGCCAGTAGTACGGGACTTCTAAGGGAGCAGTACTTC. Translated, it gives CASSTGLLREQYF.

J is TRBJ2-7 and V is TRBV15; D unresolved. Trimming shortened V by 1 base and J by 5 bases, and 6 bases separated the two germline ends. Germline V CDR1 and CDR2: LNHNV, YYDKDF (reference sequence). The CDR3 sequence is 12 residues long. This CDR3 is CATSRVGHEQYF. CDR3 nucleotides: TGTGCCACCAGCAGAGTGGGCCACGAGCAGTACTTC. Complete variable domain (other parts from reference TRBV15 and TRBJ2-7): DAMVIQNPRYQVTQFGKPVTLSCSQTLNHNVMYWYQQKSSQAPKLLFHYYDKDFNNEADTPDNFQSRRPNTSFCFLDIRSPGLGDTAMYLCATSRVGHEQYFGPGTRLTVT.

The chain joins TRBV7-8 to TRBJ2-3; 7 nucleotides match TRBD2. This CDR3 is 15 amino acids long. Germline V gene data show CDR1 as SGHVS and CDR2 as FQNEAQ. The V gene end was trimmed by 2 bases and the J gene end by 2 bases; junction bases not matched to a gene: 4. The CDR3 DNA reads TGTGCCAGCAGCTTAAAGCGGGAAGACACAGATACGCAGTATTTT. This codes for CASSLKREDTDTQYF.

V usage is TRBV5-1 and J usage is TRBJ2-5; the match to TRBD1 covers 8 bases. This CDR3 is built from 15 residues. CDR1 and CDR2 (germline): SGHRS, YFSETQ. Germline trimming cut 4 bases from V and 4 bases from J; bases unmatched to any gene: 9. CDR3 nucleotide sequence: TGCGCCAGCAGCCCATCGACAGGGGCGGCAGAGACCCAGTACTTC. Amino acid sequence: CASSPSTGAAETQYF. Full variable domain (rest looked up from reference TRBV5-1 and TRBJ2-5): KAGVTQTPRYLIKTRGQQVTLSCSPISGHRSVSWYQQTPGQGLQFLFEYFSETQRNKGNFPGRFSGRQFSNSRSEMNVSTLELGDSALYLCASSPSTGAAETQYFGPGTRLLVL.

The chain carries TRBV9 and TRBJ2-1; no reliable D call. Trimming shortened V by 0 bases and J by 3 bases, and 7 bases separated the two germline ends. The germline gives CDR1 SGDLS, CDR2 YYNGEE. The CDR3 contains 14 residues. The CDR3 DNA reads as TGTGCCAGCAGCGTAGCTCCGGTCTACAATGAGCAGTTCTTC. Translation: CASSVAPVYNEQFF.

The chain carries TRBV10-3 and TRBJ1-1; perhaps TRBD1 as D (6 bases). This CDR3 contains 15 residues. Trimming took off 2 bases at V and 5 bases at J, with 15 bases between the two ends. CDR1 and CDR2 from the germline V gene are ENHRY and SYGVKD. This CDR3 is CAISERGGRYTEAFF. CDR3 coding DNA: TGTGCCATCAGTGAGAGGGGGGGCAGATATACTGAAGCTTTCTTT.

The rearrangement uses TRBV7-3 and TRBJ2-3; D might be TRBD1 (5 bases). Per the germline V gene, CDR1 is SGHTA and CDR2 is FQGTGA. The V and J ends lost 2 bases and 5 bases respectively, with 8 bases between them. The length of the CDR3 is 13 residues. CDR3 nucleotides: TGTGCCAGCAGCTTAGACCAGGGAGATACGCAGTATTTT. This sequence encodes CASSLDQGDTQYF.

This chain uses TRBV7-9 with TRBJ2-5, with D possibly TRBD1 on 6 matching bases. This CDR3 has 13 amino acids. Per the germline V gene, CDR1 is SEHNR and CDR2 is FQNEAQ (reference sequence). Trimming took 1 base from V and 9 from J, leaving 12 bases between them. CDR3 nucleotide sequence: TGTGCCAGCAGCTTAGTAGGGACACCGTCCCAGTACTTC. Its protein product is CASSLVGTPSQYF.

With respect to this clone: The junction departs from germline at one end; a sequencing error may be responsible. The genes are TRBV7-9 and TRBJ2-7, with a possible D match to TRBD1 (6 bases). CDR3 length: 17 residues. Germline values: CDR1 SEHNR, CDR2 FQNEAQ (reference sequence). The CDR3: CSSSLRGTVRVSYEQYF. CDR3 nucleotides: TGTTCCAGCAGCTTAAGGGGGACGGTTAGGGTGTCCTACGAGCAGTACTTC.